This passage covers 3 T cell receptor beta chains from one sample sequenced in a study of shared clonotypes between healthy human individuals (dated by TCRdb to 2020 to 2021). CD8 naive samples consisted of CD45RO-negative cells that were positively selected for CCR7, yielding a CD45RA+CCR7+ population without TemRA cells. Libraries came from the immunoSEQ multiplex PCR assay. As stored in TCRdb, this immuneACCESS dataset retains in-frame rearrangements with V and J assigned. A fraction of the clones does not appear; measured against another copy, unresolved V genes explain less than half of the discrepancy, and the remainder lacks a known reason. This sample comprises around 1.9 million clones, 85% to 95% of them detected only once. The ten largest clones capture over 1.5% of the sample. What was sequenced was naive CD8+ T cells from PBMCs. The sample's cell subset or site label, decoded: CD45RA+CCR7+. The receptors derive from a young man in good health. Some clones in this sample may be carry-over from other donors' samples.

This chain links TRBV27 with TRBJ1-1; 8 bases are shared with TRBD1. Unmatched junction bases numbered 4, after V lost 4 bases and J lost 3 bases. Germline V lookup: CDR1 MNHEY, CDR2 SMNVEV (reference sequence). CDR3 length equals 14 residues. This chain's CDR3 is CASSWTGLYTEAFF. As DNA, the CDR3 is TGTGCCAGCAGTTGGACAGGGCTTTACACTGAAGCTTTCTTT.

The V call is TRBV4-1, the J call TRBJ2-2; 10 bases match TRBD1. Trimming at V came to 3 bases and at J to 6 bases, leaving 7 bases not matched to a gene. CDR1 and CDR2 from the germline V gene are MGHRA and YSYEKL. This CDR3 contains 16 residues. The CDR3 nucleotides read TGCGCCAGCAGCCAGATCGGGACAGGGGACGCCGGGGAGCTGTTTTTT. This encodes CASSQIGTGDAGELFF.

This clone has just one count. The chain combines TRBV11-2 with TRBJ2-7, with TRBD1 identical over 9 bases. J lost 2 bases, V lost 5 bases, and 7 bases had no gene match. This CDR3 is built from 15 residues. Germline V gives CDR1 SGHAT, CDR2 FQNNGV. The CDR3 bases are TGTGCCAGCAGCCAGCCGGGACAGGGAACCTACGAGCAGTACTTC. Amino acid sequence: CASSQPGQGTYEQYF. The full variable domain, with the rest looked up from reference TRBV11-2 and TRBJ2-7, is EAGVAQSPRYKIIEKRQSVAFWCNPISGHATLYWYQQILGQGPKLLIQFQNNGVVDDSQLPKDRFSAERLKGVDSTLKIQPAKLEDSAVYLCASSQPGQGTYEQYFGPGTRLTVT.